This T cell receptor (beta chain) originates from a study of shared clonotypes between healthy human individuals. CDR1 is MNHEY, CDR2 SMNVEV, per germline (reference sequence). The CDR3 consists of 16 residues. With 4 bases clipped from V and 6 bases from J, the junction kept 4 bases outside the gene matches. Replicate PCRs run on sorted subsets employed approximately 0.2 ug DNA, around 27,000 T cell genomes. TCRdb's table, derived via immunoSEQ multiplex PCR, lists solely in-frame clones and lacks some. The profile covers about 1 million clones, with approximately 72% appearing a single time and about 1.5% taken by the ten largest.

Sequencing used memory CD4+ T cells sorted from blood. Documented subset: CD45RA-negative fraction. The source is a young man in good health. The chain carries TRBV27 and TRBJ2-2, with TRBD2 matching over 14 bases. The DNA of the CDR3 is TGTGCCAGCAGTTACGGGACTAGCGGGAGCCCCGGGGAGCTGTTTTTT. Translated, it gives CASSYGTSGSPGELFF.